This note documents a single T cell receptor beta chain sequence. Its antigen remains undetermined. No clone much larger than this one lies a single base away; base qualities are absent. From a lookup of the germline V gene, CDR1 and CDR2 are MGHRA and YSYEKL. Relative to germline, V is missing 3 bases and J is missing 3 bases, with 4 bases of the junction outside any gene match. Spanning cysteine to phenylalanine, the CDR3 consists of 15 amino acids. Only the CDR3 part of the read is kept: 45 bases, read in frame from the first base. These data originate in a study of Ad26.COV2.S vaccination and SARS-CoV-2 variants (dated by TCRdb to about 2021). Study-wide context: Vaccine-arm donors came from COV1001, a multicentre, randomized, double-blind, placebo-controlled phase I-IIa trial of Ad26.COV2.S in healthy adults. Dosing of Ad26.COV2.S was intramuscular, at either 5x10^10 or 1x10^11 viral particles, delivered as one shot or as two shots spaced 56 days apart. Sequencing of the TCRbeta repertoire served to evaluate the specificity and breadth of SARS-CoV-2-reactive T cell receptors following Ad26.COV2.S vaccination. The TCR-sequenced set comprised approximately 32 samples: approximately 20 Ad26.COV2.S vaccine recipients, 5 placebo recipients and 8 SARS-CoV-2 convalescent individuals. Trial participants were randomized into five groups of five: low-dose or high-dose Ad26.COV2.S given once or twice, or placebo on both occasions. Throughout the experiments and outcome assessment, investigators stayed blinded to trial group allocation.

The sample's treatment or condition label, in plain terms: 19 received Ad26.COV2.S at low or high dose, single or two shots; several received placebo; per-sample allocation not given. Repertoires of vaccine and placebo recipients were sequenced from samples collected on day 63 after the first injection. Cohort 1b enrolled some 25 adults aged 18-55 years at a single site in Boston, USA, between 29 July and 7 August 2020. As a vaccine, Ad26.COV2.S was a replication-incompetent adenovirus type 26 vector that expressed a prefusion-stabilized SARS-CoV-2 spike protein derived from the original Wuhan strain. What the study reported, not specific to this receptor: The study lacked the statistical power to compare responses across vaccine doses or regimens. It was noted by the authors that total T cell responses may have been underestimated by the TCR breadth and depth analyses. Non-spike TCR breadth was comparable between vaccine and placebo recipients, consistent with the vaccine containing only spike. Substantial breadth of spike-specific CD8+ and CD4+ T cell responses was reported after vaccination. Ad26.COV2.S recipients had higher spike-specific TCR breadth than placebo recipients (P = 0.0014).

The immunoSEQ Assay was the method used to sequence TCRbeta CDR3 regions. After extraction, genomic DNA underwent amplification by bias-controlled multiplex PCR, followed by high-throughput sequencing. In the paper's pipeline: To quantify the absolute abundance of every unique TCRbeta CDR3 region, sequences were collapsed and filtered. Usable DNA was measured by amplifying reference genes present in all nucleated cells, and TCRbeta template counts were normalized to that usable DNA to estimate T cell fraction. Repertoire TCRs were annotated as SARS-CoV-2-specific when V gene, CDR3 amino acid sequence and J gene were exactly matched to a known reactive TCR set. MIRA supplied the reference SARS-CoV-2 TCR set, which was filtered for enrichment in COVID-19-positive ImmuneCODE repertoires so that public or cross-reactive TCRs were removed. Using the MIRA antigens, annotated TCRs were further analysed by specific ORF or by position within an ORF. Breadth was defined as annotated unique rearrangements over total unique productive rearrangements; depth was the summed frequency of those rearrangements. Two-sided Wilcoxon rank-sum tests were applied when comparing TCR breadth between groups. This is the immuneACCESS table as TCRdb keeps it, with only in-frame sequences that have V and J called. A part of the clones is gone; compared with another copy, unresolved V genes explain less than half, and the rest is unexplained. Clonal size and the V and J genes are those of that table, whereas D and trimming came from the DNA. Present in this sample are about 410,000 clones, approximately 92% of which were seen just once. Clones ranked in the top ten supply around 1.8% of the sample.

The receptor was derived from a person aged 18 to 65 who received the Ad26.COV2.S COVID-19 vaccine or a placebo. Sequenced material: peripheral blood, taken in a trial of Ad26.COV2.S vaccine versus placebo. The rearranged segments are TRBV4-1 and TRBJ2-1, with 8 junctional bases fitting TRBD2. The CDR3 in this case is CASSQSGGLYNEQFF. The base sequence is TGCGCCAGCAGCCAGAGCGGGGGCCTCTACAATGAGCAGTTCTTC.